The T cell receptor beta chain described here comes from a study of beta chain features in type 1 diabetes. Study summary: The examined sorted cells totaled approximately 110 million across samples. Study findings and constraints: Any role of HLA type in TCRB rearrangement remained unresolved here. Type 1 diabetes patients had VDJ junctions that carried fewer insertions and more deletions.

Each sorted fraction was over 95% pure. Reverse transcribing all isolated RNA meant expressed TCRB transcripts were sequenced. Profiling relied on immunoSEQ multiplex PCR, and the TCRdb table lists in-frame clones only, not all of them. This sample has under 400,000 clones, with about 20% found just once. A word on this clone: What it binds is not known.

The CDR3 loop spans 13 amino acids. V was clipped by 7 bases and J by 4 bases, with 13 bases between them. CDR1 is SNHLY, CDR2 FYNNEI, per germline. V gene TRBV2 combines with J gene TRBJ1-2; perhaps TRBD1 as D (6 bases). The sequence derives from a woman between 18 and 30 years old in good health. Sequenced input: naive CD4+ T cells from blood. The CDR3 spells CASKQGNFYGYTF. The CDR3 DNA is TGTGCCAGCAAACAGGGCAACTTCTATGGCTACACCTTC.